The T cell receptor beta chain described here comes from a study of CD8+ T cells in alopecia areata. RNA extraction and reverse transcription yielded cDNA as sequencing template. This table comes from immunoSEQ multiplex PCR, and its TCRdb copy is limited to in-frame clones, with some not included. The sample consists of over 35,000 clones, roughly 92% of them appearing once. V shed 3 bases and J 1 base; nucleotides not matched to a gene: 13. Germline values: CDR1 ENHRY, CDR2 SYGVKD. The CDR3 contains 19 residues. The sample's treatment: oral pan-JAK inhibitor, 5-10 mg twice daily. Findings and limits, study-wide: Association of baseline CD8+ expansion with response is uncertain owing to one nonresponder. Among the cells sequenced in scalp samples are also the resident alphabeta T cells of normal skin.

This clone was detected once. Its antigen remains unidentified. The chain has TRBV10-3 and TRBJ2-1, with 9 bases that match TRBD2. This receptor was taken from a human donor with alopecia areata. This sample comprised CD8+ T cells sorted from blood, obtained at week 24, from a patient treated with tofacitinib. Here the CDR3 reads CAISEGAGGRPESYNEQFF. DNA for the CDR3: TGTGCCATCAGTGAAGGAGCGGGGGGCCGGCCCGAATCCTACAATGAGCAGTTCTTC.